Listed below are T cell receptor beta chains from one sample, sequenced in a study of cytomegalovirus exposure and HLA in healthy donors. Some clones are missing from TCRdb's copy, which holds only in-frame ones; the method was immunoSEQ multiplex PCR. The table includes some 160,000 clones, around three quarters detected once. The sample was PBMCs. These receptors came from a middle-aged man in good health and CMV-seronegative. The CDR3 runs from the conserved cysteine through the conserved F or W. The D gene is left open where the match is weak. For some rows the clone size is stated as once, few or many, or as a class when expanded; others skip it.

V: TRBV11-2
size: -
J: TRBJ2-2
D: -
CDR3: CASSPGTGELFF
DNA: TGTGCCAGCAGCCCGGGGACCGGGGAGCTGTTTTTT

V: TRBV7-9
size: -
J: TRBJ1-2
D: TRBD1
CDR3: CASSCRDRECAYTF
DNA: TGTGCCAGCAGCTGTCGGGACAGGGAGTGCGCGTACACCTTC

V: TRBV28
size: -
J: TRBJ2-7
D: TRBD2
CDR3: CASSVAGFSYEQYF
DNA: TGTGCCAGCAGTGTAGCGGGATTCTCCTACGAGCAGTACTTC

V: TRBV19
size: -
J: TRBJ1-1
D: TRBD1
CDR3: CASSIETGGTEAFF
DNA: TGTGCCAGTAGTATAGAGACAGGGGGGACTGAAGCTTTCTTT

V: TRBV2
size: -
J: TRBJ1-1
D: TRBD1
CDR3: CASILDRGLTEAFF
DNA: TGTGCCAGCATCTTAGACAGGGGGCTTACTGAAGCTTTCTTT

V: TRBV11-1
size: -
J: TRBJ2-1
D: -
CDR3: CASSLNRNYNEQFF
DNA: TGTGCCAGCAGCTTAAACAGGAACTACAATGAGCAGTTCTTC

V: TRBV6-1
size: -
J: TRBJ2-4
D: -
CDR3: CASSLNYLAKNSQYF
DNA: TGTGCCAGCAGTTTGAACTACCTAGCCAAAAACAGTCAGTACTTC

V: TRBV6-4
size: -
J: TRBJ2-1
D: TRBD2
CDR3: CASSSTSWGNEQFF
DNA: TGTGCCAGCAGTTCGACTAGCTGGGGCAATGAGCAGTTCTTC

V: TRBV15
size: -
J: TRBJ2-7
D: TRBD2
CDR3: CATSRERGLAGGQYF
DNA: TGTGCCACCAGCAGAGAAAGGGGACTAGCGGGAGGGCAGTACTTC

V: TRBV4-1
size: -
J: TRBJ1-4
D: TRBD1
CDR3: CASSQEDRVGEKLFF
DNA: TGCGCCAGCAGCCAAGAGGACAGGGTAGGGGAAAAACTGTTTTTT

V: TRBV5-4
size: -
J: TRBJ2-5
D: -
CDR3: CASSLGQEETQYF
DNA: TGTGCCAGCAGCTTGGGCCAGGAAGAGACCCAGTACTTC

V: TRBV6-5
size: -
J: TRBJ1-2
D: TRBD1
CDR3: CASRPDRAGYGYTF
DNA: TGTGCCAGCAGACCGGACAGGGCGGGCTATGGCTACACCTTC

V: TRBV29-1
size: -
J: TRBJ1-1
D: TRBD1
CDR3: CSVARTGTEAFF
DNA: TGCAGCGTTGCACGGACAGGCACTGAAGCTTTCTTT

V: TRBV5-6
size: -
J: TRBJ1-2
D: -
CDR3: CASSLLAGVYGYTF
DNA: TGTGCCAGCAGCTTGTTGGCAGGGGTCTATGGCTACACCTTC

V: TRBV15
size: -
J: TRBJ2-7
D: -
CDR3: CATSPTRGSNREQYF
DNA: TGTGCCACCAGCCCCACCAGGGGTTCCAACCGCGAGCAGTACTTC

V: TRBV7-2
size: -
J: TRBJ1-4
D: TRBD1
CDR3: CASSPGQGAEKLFF
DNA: TGTGCCAGCAGCCCGGGACAGGGGGCAGAAAAACTGTTTTTT

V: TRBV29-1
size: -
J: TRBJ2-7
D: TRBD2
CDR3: CSVLNYGTSDEQYF
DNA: TGCAGCGTTCTTAACTACGGGACTAGCGACGAGCAGTACTTC

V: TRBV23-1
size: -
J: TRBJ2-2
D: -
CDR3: CASNQADTANTGELFF
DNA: TGCGCCAGCAACCAAGCCGACACGGCCAACACCGGGGAGCTGTTTTTT

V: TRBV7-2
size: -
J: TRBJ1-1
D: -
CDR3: CASSPLKREAFF
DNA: TGTGCCAGCAGCCCTCTTAAGCGTGAAGCTTTCTTT

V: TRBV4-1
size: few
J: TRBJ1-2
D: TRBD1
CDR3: CASSPETTGGIYGYTF
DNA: TGCGCCAGCAGCCCAGAGACGACAGGGGGCATCTATGGCTACACCTTC

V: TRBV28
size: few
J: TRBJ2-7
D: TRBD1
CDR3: CASSLWYSGTGGYEQYF
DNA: TGTGCCAGCAGTTTATGGTATTCCGGGACAGGGGGCTACGAGCAGTACTTC

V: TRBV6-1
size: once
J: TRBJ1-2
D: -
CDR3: CASSEEGRRRPGYTF
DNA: TGTGCCAGCAGTGAAGAAGGGAGGAGAAGGCCCGGCTACACCTTC

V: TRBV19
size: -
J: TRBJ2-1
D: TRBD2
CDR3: CASSPLGLAGPYNEQFF
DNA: TGTGCCAGTAGTCCTCTGGGACTAGCGGGACCCTACAATGAGCAGTTCTTC

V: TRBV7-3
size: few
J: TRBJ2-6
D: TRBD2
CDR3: CASSLASGRAPGANVLTF
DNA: TGTGCCAGCAGCTTAGCTAGCGGGAGGGCCCCTGGGGCCAACGTCCTGACTTTC

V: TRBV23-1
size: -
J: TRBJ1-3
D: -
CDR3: CASSPRLSYTIYF
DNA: TGCGCCAGCAGTCCCAGGCTCAGCTACACCATATATTTT

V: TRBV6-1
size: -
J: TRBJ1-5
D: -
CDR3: CASSEVLGSNQPQHF
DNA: TGTGCCAGCAGTGAAGTTCTCGGGAGCAATCAGCCCCAGCATTTT

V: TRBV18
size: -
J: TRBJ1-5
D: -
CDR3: CASSPGARAQPQHF
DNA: TGTGCCAGCTCACCAGGTGCCAGGGCCCAGCCCCAGCATTTT

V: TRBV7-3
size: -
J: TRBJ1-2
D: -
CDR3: CASSSQGSYGYTF
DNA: TGTGCCAGCAGCTCACAGGGCAGCTATGGCTACACCTTC

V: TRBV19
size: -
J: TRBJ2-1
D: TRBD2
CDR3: CASSIGLAGFNEQFF
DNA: TGTGCCAGTAGTATCGGACTAGCGGGGTTCAATGAGCAGTTCTTC

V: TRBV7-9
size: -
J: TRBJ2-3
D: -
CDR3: CAASRRDTDTQYF
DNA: TGTGCGGCCTCCCGGAGGGACACAGATACGCAGTATTTT

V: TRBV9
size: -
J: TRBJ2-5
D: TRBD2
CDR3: CASSVVAGGETQYF
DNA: TGTGCCAGCAGCGTAGTAGCGGGAGGAGAGACCCAGTACTTC

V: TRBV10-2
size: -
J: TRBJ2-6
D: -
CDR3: CASSDTALPLSGANGLTF
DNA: TGCGCCAGCAGTGATACCGCCCTCCCACTCTCTGGGGCCAACGGCCTGACTTTC

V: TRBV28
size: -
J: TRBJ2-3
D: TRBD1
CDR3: CASSSHPGTEATDTQYF
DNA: TGTGCCAGCAGTTCGCACCCCGGGACAGAGGCGACAGATACGCAGTATTTT

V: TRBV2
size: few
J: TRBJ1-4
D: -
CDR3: CASSDGGKLFF
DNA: TGTGCCAGCAGTGACGGGGGGAAACTGTTTTTT

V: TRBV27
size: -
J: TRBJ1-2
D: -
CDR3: CASRSGADYGYTF
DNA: TGTGCCAGCCGATCTGGGGCTGACTATGGCTACACCTTC

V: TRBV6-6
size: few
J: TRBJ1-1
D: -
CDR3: CASMERFEIMNTEAFF
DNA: TGTGCCAGCATGGAGCGATTCGAAATCATGAACACTGAAGCTTTCTTT

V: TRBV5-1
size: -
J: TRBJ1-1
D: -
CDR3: CASSLDIRGLNTEAFF
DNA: TGCGCCAGCAGCTTGGACATAAGGGGGTTGAACACTGAAGCTTTCTTT

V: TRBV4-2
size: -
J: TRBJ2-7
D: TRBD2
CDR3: CASSQTPRTSGSYEQYF
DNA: TGTGCCAGCAGCCAAACCCCGAGGACTAGCGGCTCCTACGAGCAGTACTTC

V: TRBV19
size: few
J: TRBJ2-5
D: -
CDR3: CASSATEWETQYF
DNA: TGTGCCAGTAGTGCGACAGAGTGGGAGACCCAGTACTTC

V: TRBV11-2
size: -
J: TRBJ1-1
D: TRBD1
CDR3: CASSLGQGARGTEAFF
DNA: TGTGCCAGCAGCCTCGGACAGGGGGCGCGGGGTACTGAAGCTTTCTTT

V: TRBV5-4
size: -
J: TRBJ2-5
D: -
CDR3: CASSQPQFQEAQYF
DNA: TGTGCCAGCAGCCAGCCCCAATTCCAAGAGGCCCAGTACTTC

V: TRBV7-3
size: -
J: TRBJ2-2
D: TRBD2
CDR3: CASSPGLAGYTGELFF
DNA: TGTGCCAGCAGCCCCGGGCTAGCGGGGTACACCGGGGAGCTGTTTTTT

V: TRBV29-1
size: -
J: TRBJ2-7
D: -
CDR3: CSALSPQGYEQYF
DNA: TGCAGCGCCCTGAGTCCCCAGGGCTACGAGCAGTACTTC

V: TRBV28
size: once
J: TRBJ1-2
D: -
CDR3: CASKLIGGNYGYTF
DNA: TGTGCCAGCAAACTGATAGGGGGTAACTATGGCTACACCTTC

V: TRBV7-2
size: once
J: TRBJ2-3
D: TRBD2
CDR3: CASSGGGGLAGADTQYF
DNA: TGTGCCAGCAGCGGGGGAGGGGGACTAGCGGGAGCAGATACGCAGTATTTT

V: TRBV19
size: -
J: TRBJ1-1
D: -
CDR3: CASSIDHRAAEAFF
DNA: TGTGCCAGTAGTATAGATCACAGGGCCGCTGAAGCTTTCTTT

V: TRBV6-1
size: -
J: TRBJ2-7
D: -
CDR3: CASLGQPSSYEQYF
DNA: TGTGCCAGCCTGGGGCAGCCCAGCTCCTACGAGCAGTACTTC

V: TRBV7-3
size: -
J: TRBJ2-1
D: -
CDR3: CASSLRSAESSYNEQFF
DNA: TGTGCCAGCAGCTTAAGGAGCGCGGAGAGCTCCTACAATGAGCAGTTCTTC

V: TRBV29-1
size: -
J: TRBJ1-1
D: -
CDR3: CSGQTGLLAEAFF
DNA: TGCAGCGGACAAACAGGGTTGTTGGCTGAAGCTTTCTTT

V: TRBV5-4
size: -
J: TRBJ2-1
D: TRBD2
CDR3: CASSFRLAGANEQFF
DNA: TGTGCCAGCAGCTTTCGACTAGCGGGAGCTAATGAGCAGTTCTTC

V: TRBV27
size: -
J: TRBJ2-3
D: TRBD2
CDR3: CASSFLRTSGTDTQYF
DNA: TGTGCCAGCAGTTTTCTTCGGACTAGCGGGACAGATACGCAGTATTTT

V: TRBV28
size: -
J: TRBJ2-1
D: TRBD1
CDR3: CASSLLVEGANEQFF
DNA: TGTGCCAGCAGTTTATTGGTAGAGGGGGCAAATGAGCAGTTCTTC

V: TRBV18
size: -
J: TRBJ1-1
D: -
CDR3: CASSLRENTEAFF
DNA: TGTGCCAGCTCACTCCGGGAGAACACTGAAGCTTTCTTT

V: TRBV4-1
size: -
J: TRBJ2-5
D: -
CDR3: CASSRGSQETQYF
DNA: TGCGCCAGCAGCAGGGGATCCCAAGAGACCCAGTACTTC

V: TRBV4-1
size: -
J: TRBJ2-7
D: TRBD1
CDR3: CASSPQGQTNYEQYF
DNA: TGCGCCAGCAGCCCCCAGGGACAGACAAACTACGAGCAGTACTTC

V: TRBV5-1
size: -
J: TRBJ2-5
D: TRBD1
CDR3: CASSLGTGLEETQYF
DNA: TGCGCCAGCAGCTTGGGGACAGGGCTCGAAGAGACCCAGTACTTC

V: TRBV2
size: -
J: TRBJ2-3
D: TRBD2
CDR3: CAIAEVRAGVGTDTQYF
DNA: TGTGCCATCGCGGAGGTTCGAGCGGGAGTGGGAACAGATACGCAGTATTTT

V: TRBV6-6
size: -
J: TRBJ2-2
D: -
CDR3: CASTLGGGELFF
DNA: TGTGCCAGCACCCTCGGGGGCGGGGAGCTGTTTTTT

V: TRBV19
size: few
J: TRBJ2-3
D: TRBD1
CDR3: CASNPDRADTQYF
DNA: TGTGCCAGTAACCCAGACAGGGCGGATACGCAGTATTTT

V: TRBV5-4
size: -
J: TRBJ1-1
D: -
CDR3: CASSLVQELLNTEAFF
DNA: TGTGCCAGCAGCTTGGTGCAAGAGTTACTGAACACTGAAGCTTTCTTT